This record covers a single T cell receptor beta chain. The target antigen is unknown. 13 Jbeta primers and 60 Vbeta primers were used for the PCR. Sequencing was performed with immunoSEQ multiplex PCR; in TCRdb, only in-frame clones are kept and a portion is missing. In all, the sample yields 45,000 to 60,000 clones. Donors likely had unrecorded immune exposures despite being nominally healthy when sampled. V was clipped by 4 bases and J by 7 bases, with 19 bases between them. This CDR3 has 14 residues. Per the germline V gene, CDR1 is GTSNPN and CDR2 is SVGIG (reference sequence). This sample is drawn from a study of cytomegalovirus exposure and HLA in healthy donors. Study outcomes and limitations: In a later analysis, TCR beta V- and J-gene trimming was associated with a missense DCLRE1C variant. Per a later analysis, HLA-associated TCR beta chains showed more clonal expansion than other, equally common TCR beta chains.

Material for sequencing was PBMCs. J is TRBJ1-1 and V is TRBV30; the D is unclear. The receptor's source is a female donor in good health and CMV-seronegative. The CDR3 sequence is CAWTPRRRADEAFF. The CDR3 region has the DNA TGTGCCTGGACCCCTCGGAGGAGGGCAGATGAAGCTTTCTTT.